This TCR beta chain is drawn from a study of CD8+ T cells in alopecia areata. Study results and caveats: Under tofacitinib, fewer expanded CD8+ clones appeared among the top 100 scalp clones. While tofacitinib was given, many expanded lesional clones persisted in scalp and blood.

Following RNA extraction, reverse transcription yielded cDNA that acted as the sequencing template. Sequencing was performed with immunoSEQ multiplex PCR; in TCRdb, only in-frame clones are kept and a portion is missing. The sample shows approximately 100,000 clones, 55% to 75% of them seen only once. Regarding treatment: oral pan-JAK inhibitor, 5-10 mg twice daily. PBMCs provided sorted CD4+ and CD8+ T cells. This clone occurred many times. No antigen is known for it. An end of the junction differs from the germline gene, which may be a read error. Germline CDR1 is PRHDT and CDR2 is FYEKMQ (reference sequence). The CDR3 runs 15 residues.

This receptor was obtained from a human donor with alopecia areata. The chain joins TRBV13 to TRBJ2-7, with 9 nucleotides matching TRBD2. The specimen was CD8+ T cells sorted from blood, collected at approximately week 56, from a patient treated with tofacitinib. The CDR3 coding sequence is TGTGCCAGCAGCCCGGGACTAGCAAACACCTACCAGCAGTACTTC. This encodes CASSPGLANTYQQYF.